This T cell receptor beta chain is from a study of CD8 T cells in ankylosing spondylitis. TCRdb reprocessed the 5' RACE reads via MiXCR and lists one record per CDR3 protein. The sample gives 200,000 to 250,000 distinct CDR3 sequences, roughly 26% of which show up once; 6.6% is in the top ten. This clonotype was counted ten times or more. The receptor's source is a male donor with ankylosing spondylitis or in good health (not recorded which). The sample was blood, either unsorted or a sorted T cell fraction (not recorded which).

The CDR3 DNA is TGTGCCATCGGACTAGCGGGAGGGAGCTCCTACAATGAGCAGTTCTTC. Protein product: CAIGLAGGSSYNEQFF. This chain connects TRBV10-3 to TRBJ2-1, with 15 positions matching TRBD2. Germline loops: CDR1 ENHRY, CDR2 SYGVKD. The ends lost 8 bases at V and 0 bases at J; junction bases unmatched: 2. CDR3 size: 16 residues.